One sample yielded the 14 T cell receptor beta chains listed below, sequenced in a study of T-cell reconstitution after alpha-beta-depleted transplantation in children. Unique molecular identifiers were incorporated during preparation of the TCRbeta library. MiXCR was run by TCRdb on the PCR reads, yielding one entry per CDR3 protein. The data show 300,000 or so distinct CDR3 sequences, with around 20% seen just once and around 9.9% held by the top ten. The starting material was PBMCs, mostly from graft donor cells, obtained 180 days after TCRalphabeta/CD19-depleted stem cell transplant. The receptors stem from a male patient younger than 18 who had a stem cell transplant for acute lymphoblastic leukemia, so the T cells may come from the graft donor.

This clonotype turned up a few times. The J gene is TRBJ1-1, the V gene TRBV7-8; weak D call: TRBD1 (5 bases). The CDR3 extends over 17 amino acids. Between the trimmed V and J ends, which lost 5 bases and 6 bases, there was a span of 25 bases. CDR1 and CDR2 from the germline V gene are SGHVS and FQNEAQ. CDR3 amino acids: CASSLRGPMALAPEAFF. The DNA for the CDR3 is TGTGCCAGCAGCCTCCGGGGCCCAATGGCCTTAGCCCCTGAAGCTTTCTTT.

This clonotype turned up a few times. V usage is TRBV12-3 or TRBV12-4 and J usage is TRBJ2-1, with D perhaps matching TRBD1 (6 bases). V dropped 5 bases and J dropped 3 bases, with 11 bases sitting between them. This CDR3 has 14 amino acids. The CDR3 loop reads CASSQGTSYNEQFF. CDR3 coding DNA: TGTGCCAGCAGTCAAGGGACAAGCTACAATGAGCAGTTCTTC.

This clonotype was detected ten times or more. The V and J genes are TRBV5-6 and TRBJ1-5; no definite D call. Trimming removed 2 bases from V and 6 bases from J, with 15 bases in between. Germline CDR1 is SGHDT and CDR2 is YYEEEE. The CDR3 extends over 15 amino acids. CDR3 in DNA: TGTGCCAGCAGCTTCAGTTTTAATTGGGGTCAGCCCCAGCATTTT. Protein: CASSFSFNWGQPQHF.

This clonotype was seen a handful of times. The genes are TRBV4-1 and TRBJ1-1; a possible D gene is TRBD1 (6 bases). CDR1 is MGHRA and CDR2 is YSYEKL in the germline V gene. CDR3 size: 15 residues. With 1 base removed from V and 0 bases from J, the gap between germline ends came to 9 bases. CDR3 loop: CASSQVWGLNTEAFF. In DNA, the CDR3 is TGCGCCAGCAGCCAAGTTTGGGGGCTGAACACTGAAGCTTTCTTT.

The chain uses TRBV3-1 and TRBJ2-3; D not resolved. CDR3 length: 13 residues. Trimming stripped 1 base from V and 6 bases from J, with 8 bases between. CDR1 is LGHDT, CDR2 YNNKEL, per germline (reference sequence). The CDR3 DNA is TGTGCCAGCAGCCAAGGAGGTCGGGATACGCAGTATTTT. Encoded protein: CASSQGGRDTQYF.

This clonotype has more than one count but fewer than ten. The chain is built from TRBV29-1 and TRBJ1-2; D unclear. Trimming shortened V by 3 bases and J by 8 bases, and 13 bases separated the two germline ends. This CDR3 region has 12 residues. From germline, CDR1 is SQVTM and CDR2 ANQGSEA. The chain's CDR3 is CSVDDLMDGYTF. As DNA, the CDR3 is TGCAGCGTTGACGATCTAATGGACGGCTACACCTTC.

The chain joins TRBV7-9 to TRBJ2-2, with 14 positions matching TRBD2. Germline assignment: CDR1 SEHNR and CDR2 FQNEAQ (reference sequence). The CDR3 loop spans 17 amino acids. J lost 3 bases, V lost 5 bases, and 5 bases had no gene match. Here the CDR3 DNA reads TGTGCCAGCAGCCCCGGGACTAGCGGGAGATACACCGGGGAGCTGTTTTTT. Its protein product is CASSPGTSGRYTGELFF.

This clonotype occurred a few times. This chain connects TRBV5-1 to TRBJ2-2; D unclear. Deletions cut 1 base from V and 4 bases from J, with 11 bases between. This CDR3 contains 15 residues. Germline assignment: CDR1 SGHRS and CDR2 YFSETQ. The CDR3 nucleotides are TGCGCCAGCAGCTTGTATTCGTTCGTCACCGGGGAGCTGTTTTTT. Translating gives CASSLYSFVTGELFF.

This clonotype has only a few counts. The rearrangement uses TRBV20-1 and TRBJ1-3; D remains unclear. The germline V gene has CDR1 DFQATT and CDR2 SNEGSKA (reference sequence). This CDR3 is 14 amino acids long. V was trimmed by 4 bases and J by 0 bases, leaving 10 bases between them. The CDR3 protein is CSATRASSGNTIYF. The CDR3 DNA reads as TGCAGTGCTACCCGCGCATCCTCTGGAAACACCATATATTTT.

The table lists this clonotype with a few counts. The chain uses TRBV29-1 and TRBJ1-4; D remains ambiguous. The CDR3 extends over 12 amino acids. Germline CDR1 SQVTM, CDR2 ANQGSEA. Trimming took 4 bases from V and 4 from J, leaving 7 bases between them. The DNA of the CDR3 is TGCAGCGTTGGCCGGATTAATGAAAAACTGTTTTTT. Its protein product is CSVGRINEKLFF.

This chain uses TRBV7-2 with TRBJ1-4; the match to TRBD1 covers 7 bases. This CDR3 is 14 amino acids long. Germline V lookup: CDR1 SGHTA, CDR2 FQGNSA. J was trimmed by 7 bases and V by 4 bases; bases with no gene match: 6. In nucleotides, the CDR3 is TGTGCCAGCAGCTCTGGGCGACAGGGTGAAAAACTGTTTTTT. Translated, it gives CASSSGRQGEKLFF.

V usage is TRBV5-1 and J usage is TRBJ2-5; TRBD1 matches 7 bases. The CDR3 totals 14 residues. The germline V gene has CDR1 SGHRS and CDR2 YFSETQ. Germline trimming cut 2 bases from V and 5 bases from J; bases unmatched to any gene: 6. The CDR3 bases are TGCGCCAGCAGCTTATTCGGGACAGAGGAGACCCAGTACTTC. This gives the protein CASSLFGTEETQYF.

The V call is TRBV7-3, the J call TRBJ2-2; 9 bases line up with TRBD2. CDR3 length: 17 amino acids. The trim removed 2 bases at V and 2 bases at J, leaving 6 bases unmatched. CDR1 SGHTA and CDR2 FQGTGA come from the germline V gene. The CDR3 DNA reads TGTGCCAGCAGCTTACGTGCGGGAGGGATCAACACCGGGGAGCTGTTTTTT. As protein: CASSLRAGGINTGELFF.

This clonotype was detected a few times. The rearrangement joins TRBV20-1 to TRBJ2-1; 12 nucleotides line up with TRBD2. In germline, CDR1 is DFQATT, CDR2 SNEGSKA (reference sequence). CDR3 length: 17 residues. The trim removed 5 bases at V and 3 bases at J, leaving 11 bases unmatched. Here the CDR3 reads CSAYYRTSGVGYNEQFF. CDR3 DNA sequence: TGCAGTGCTTATTACAGGACTAGCGGGGTTGGCTACAATGAGCAGTTCTTC.